This T cell receptor (beta chain) was documented in a study of blood T cell repertoires in COVID-19. Authors' analysis steps: The authors estimated nucleated cell counts from reference gene primer amplification. TCRdb's copy holds only in-frame clones and misses some; the assay was immunoSEQ multiplex PCR. V, J and clone size are those of that table, while D and trimming were read from the DNA. Of 200,000 to 300,000 clones in the sample, 88% are singletons; the top ten hold approximately 3.4%. Cohorts were assigned according to the clinical history that participants reported. Germline CDR1 is MDHEN and CDR2 is SYDVKM. This CDR3 region has 13 residues. V was shortened by 5 bases and J by 5 bases, with 9 bases between the two germline ends.

The chain carries TRBV28 and TRBJ2-2, with D perhaps TRBD1 (5 bases). The sequencing input was PBMCs or T cells enriched from blood (not recorded which). The sequence was collected from a woman aged 35 to 49 who had been exposed to COVID-19. The CDR3 here is CASSPGITGELFF. CDR3 sequence (DNA): TGTGCCAGCAGTCCAGGGATTACCGGGGAGCTGTTTTTT. Full variable domain (remainder filled in from reference TRBV28 and TRBJ2-2): DVKVTQSSRYLVKRTGEKVFLECVQDMDHENMFWYRQDPGLGLRLIYFSYDVKMKEKGDIPEGYSVSREKKERFSLILESASTNQTSMYLCASSPGITGELFFGEGSRLTVL.